There are a few counts of the clone carrying this T cell receptor beta chain. As yet, its antigen is unknown. This sample is drawn from a study of T cell responses to AZD1222 COVID-19 vaccine. Study context: Samples with a second dose at about 4 or about 12 weeks were pooled together.

Broader study findings: Recipients of two AZD1222 doses showed rising Spike-specific TCR breadth and depth.

Clones were sequenced by immunoSEQ multiplex PCR, and TCRdb holds only the in-frame ones, with some missing. Among about 140,000 clones listed, over 65% were seen once. Germline lookup yields CDR1 MNHEY and CDR2 SVGAGI. The CDR3 has 16 residues. Trimming took 4 bases from V and 3 from J, leaving 16 bases between them. The starting material was peripheral blood, obtained on day 0 of AZD1222 vaccination. The chain links TRBV6-5 to TRBJ1-5; D might be TRBD1 (6 bases). This TCR was sampled from an adult in good health. CDR3 nucleotide sequence: TGTGCCAGCAGTTCACCCGCCGGGACATACAATCAGCCCCAGCATTTT. Its protein is CASSSPAGTYNQPQHF.